This T cell receptor beta chain was sequenced in a study of CD8+ T cells in alopecia areata. cDNA prepared by RNA extraction and subsequent reverse transcription served as the template for sequencing. Repertoires were generated with immunoSEQ multiplex PCR, while TCRdb's copy carries only in-frame clones and drops some. The repertoire holds 150,000 to 200,000 clones, with around 71% as singletons. Comment on this clone: Antigen unknown.

V was cut by 7 bases and J by 1 base, with 19 bases left in between. The CDR3 covers 15 residues. Germline lookup yields CDR1 SQVTM and CDR2 ANQGSEA. Sample treatment: oral pan-JAK inhibitor, 5-10 mg twice daily. Individuals with alopecia areata gave both lesional scalp punch biopsies and peripheral blood for collection. Study-wide points: Possibly because of HLA-related factors, TCR sharing was less clear across patients than in mice.

This TCR was recovered from a human donor with alopecia areata. The specimen comprised CD4+ T cells sorted from blood, sampled at week 4, from a patient treated with tofacitinib. V is TRBV29-1 and J is TRBJ1-1; D possibly corresponds to TRBD1 (5 bases). CDR3 residues: CSAKGAETSNTEAFF. The DNA for the CDR3 is TGCAGCGCAAAAGGGGCAGAGACTTCGAACACTGAAGCTTTCTTT.